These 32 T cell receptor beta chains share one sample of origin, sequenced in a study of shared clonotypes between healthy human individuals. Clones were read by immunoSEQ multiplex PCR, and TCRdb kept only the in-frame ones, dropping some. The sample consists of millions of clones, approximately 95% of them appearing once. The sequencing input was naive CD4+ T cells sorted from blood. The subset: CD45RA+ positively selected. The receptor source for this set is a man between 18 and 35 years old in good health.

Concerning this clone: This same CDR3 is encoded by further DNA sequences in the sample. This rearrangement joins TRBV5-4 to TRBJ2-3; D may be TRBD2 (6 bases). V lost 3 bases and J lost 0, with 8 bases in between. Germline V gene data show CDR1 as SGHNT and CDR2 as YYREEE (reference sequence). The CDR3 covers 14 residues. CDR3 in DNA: TGTGCCAGCAGCTCGGGACTTAGCACAGATACGCAGTATTTT. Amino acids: CASSSGLSTDTQYF.

CDR3 sequence: CASSPGIASYNEQFF. CDR3 DNA sequence: TGTGCCAGCTCACCAGGAATAGCATCCTACAATGAGCAGTTCTTC. The chain carries TRBV18 and TRBJ2-1; D remains unclear. Trimming left V 2 bases short and J 1 base short, with 9 bases between. CDR3 length: 15 residues. Per the germline V gene, CDR1 is KGHSH and CDR2 is LQKENI.

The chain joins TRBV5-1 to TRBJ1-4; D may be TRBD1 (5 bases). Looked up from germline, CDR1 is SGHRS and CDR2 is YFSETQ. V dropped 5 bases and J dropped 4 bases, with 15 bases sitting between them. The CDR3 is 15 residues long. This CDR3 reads CASSPTGTINEKLFF. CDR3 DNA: TGCGCCAGCAGTCCAACCGGGACGATTAATGAAAAACTGTTTTTT. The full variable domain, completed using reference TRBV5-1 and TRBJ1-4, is KAGVTQTPRYLIKTRGQQVTLSCSPISGHRSVSWYQQTPGQGLQFLFEYFSETQRNKGNFPGRFSGRQFSNSRSEMNVSTLELGDSALYLCASSPTGTINEKLFFGSGTQLSVL.

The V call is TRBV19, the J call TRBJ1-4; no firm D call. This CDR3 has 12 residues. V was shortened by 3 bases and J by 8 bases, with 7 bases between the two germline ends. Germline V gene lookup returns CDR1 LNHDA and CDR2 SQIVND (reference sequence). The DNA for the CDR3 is TGTGCCAGTAGTATGGGCGGCGAAAAACTGTTTTTT. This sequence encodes CASSMGGEKLFF.

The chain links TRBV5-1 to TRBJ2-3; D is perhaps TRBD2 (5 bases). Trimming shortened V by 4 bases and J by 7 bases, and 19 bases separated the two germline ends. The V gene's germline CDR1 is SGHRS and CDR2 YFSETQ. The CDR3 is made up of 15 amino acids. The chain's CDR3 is CASSLEAPGKNTQYF. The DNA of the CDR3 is TGCGCCAGCAGCCTGGAGGCGCCGGGGAAAAATACGCAGTATTTT. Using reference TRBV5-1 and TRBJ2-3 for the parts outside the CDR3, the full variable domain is KAGVTQTPRYLIKTRGQQVTLSCSPISGHRSVSWYQQTPGQGLQFLFEYFSETQRNKGNFPGRFSGRQFSNSRSEMNVSTLELGDSALYLCASSLEAPGKNTQYFGPGTRLTVL.

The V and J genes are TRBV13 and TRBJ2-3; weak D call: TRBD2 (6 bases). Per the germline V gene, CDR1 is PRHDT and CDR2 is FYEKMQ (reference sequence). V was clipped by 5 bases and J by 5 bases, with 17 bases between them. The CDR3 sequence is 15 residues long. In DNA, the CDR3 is TGTGCCAGCAGCGGCTCCTCGGGAGCTGAAGATACGCAGTATTTT. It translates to CASSGSSGAEDTQYF.

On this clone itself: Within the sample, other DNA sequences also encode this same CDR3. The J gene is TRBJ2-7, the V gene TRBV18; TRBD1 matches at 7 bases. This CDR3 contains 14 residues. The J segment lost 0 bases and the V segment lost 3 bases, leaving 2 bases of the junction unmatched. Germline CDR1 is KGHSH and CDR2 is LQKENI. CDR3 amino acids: CASSPDRSSYEQYF. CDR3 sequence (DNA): TGTGCCAGCTCACCGGACAGGAGCTCCTACGAGCAGTACTTC.

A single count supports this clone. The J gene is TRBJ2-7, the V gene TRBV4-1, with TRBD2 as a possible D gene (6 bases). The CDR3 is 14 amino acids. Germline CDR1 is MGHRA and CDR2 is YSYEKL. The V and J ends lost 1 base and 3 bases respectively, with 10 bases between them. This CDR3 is CASSQVSGDYEQYF. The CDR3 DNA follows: TGCGCCAGCAGCCAAGTATCGGGAGACTACGAGCAGTACTTC.

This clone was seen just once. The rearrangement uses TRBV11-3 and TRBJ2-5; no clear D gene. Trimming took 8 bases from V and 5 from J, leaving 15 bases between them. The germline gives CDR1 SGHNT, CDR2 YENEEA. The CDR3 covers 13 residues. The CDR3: CASPIGLTETQYF. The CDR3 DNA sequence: TGTGCCAGCCCAATAGGGCTTACGGAGACCCAGTACTTC.

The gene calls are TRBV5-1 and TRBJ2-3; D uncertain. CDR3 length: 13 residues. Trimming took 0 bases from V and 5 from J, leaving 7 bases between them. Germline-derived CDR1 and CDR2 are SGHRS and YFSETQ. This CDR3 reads CASSLAQQDTQYF. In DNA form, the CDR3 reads TGCGCCAGCAGCTTGGCTCAGCAAGATACGCAGTATTTT. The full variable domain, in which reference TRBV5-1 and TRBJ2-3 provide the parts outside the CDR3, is KAGVTQTPRYLIKTRGQQVTLSCSPISGHRSVSWYQQTPGQGLQFLFEYFSETQRNKGNFPGRFSGRQFSNSRSEMNVSTLELGDSALYLCASSLAQQDTQYFGPGTRLTVL.

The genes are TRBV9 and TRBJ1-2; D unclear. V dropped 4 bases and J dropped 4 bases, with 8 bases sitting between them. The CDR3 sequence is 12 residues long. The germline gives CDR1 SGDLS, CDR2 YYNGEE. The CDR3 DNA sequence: TGTGCCAGCAGCACCCTCAGCTATGGCTACACCTTC. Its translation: CASSTLSYGYTF.

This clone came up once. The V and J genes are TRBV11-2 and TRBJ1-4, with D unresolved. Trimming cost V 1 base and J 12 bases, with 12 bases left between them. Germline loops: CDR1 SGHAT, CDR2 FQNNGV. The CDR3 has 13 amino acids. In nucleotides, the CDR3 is TGTGCCAGCAGCTTAGGGGGTTGGGGAGAACTGTTTTTT. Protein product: CASSLGGWGELFF.

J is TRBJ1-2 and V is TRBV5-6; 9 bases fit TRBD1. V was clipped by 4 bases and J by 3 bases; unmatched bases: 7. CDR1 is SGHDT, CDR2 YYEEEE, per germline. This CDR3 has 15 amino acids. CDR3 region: CASSEGQGLHYGYTF. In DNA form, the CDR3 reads TGTGCCAGCAGCGAGGGACAGGGCTTACACTATGGCTACACCTTC.

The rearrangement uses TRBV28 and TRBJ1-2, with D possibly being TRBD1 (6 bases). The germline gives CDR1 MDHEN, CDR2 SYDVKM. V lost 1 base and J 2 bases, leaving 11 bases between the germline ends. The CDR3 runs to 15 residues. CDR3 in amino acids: CASSLSITGNYGYTF. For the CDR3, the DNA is TGTGCCAGCAGTTTATCGATTACAGGGAACTATGGCTACACCTTC.

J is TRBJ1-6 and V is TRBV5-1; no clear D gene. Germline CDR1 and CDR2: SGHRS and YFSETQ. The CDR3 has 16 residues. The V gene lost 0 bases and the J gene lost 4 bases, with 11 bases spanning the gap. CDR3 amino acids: CASSLAGRDYNSPLHF. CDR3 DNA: TGCGCCAGCAGCTTGGCGGGCAGAGATTATAATTCACCCCTCCACTTT.

The CDR3 bases are TGTGCCAGCAGCCACCAGAGAGGCTACGAGCAGTACTTC. It specifies CASSHQRGYEQYF. The V call is TRBV7-9, the J call TRBJ2-7; no clear D. Germline loops: CDR1 SEHNR, CDR2 FQNEAQ (reference sequence). The CDR3 spans 13 residues. Deletions cut 5 bases from V and 3 bases from J, with 11 bases between.

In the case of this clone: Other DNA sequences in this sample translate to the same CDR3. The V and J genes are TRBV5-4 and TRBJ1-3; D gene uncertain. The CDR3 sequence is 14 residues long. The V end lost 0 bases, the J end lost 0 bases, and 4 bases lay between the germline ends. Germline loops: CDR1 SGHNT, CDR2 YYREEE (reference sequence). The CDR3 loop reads CASSLGGSGNTIYF. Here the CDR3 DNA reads TGTGCCAGCAGCTTGGGGGGCTCTGGAAACACCATATATTTT.

This CDR3 reads CAISDKDRGGNTIYF. The CDR3 DNA reads as TGTGCCATCAGTGACAAAGACAGGGGTGGAAACACCATATATTTT. This chain uses TRBV10-3 with TRBJ1-3; 8 bases agree with TRBD1. After removal of 3 bases from V and 3 bases from J, the junction contained 4 bases not matched to a gene. Germline values: CDR1 ENHRY, CDR2 SYGVKD. The CDR3 has 15 residues.

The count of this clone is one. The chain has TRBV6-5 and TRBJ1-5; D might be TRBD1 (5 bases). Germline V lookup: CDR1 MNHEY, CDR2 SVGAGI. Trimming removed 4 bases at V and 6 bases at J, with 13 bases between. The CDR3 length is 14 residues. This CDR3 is CASSLEQGRQPQHF. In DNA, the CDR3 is TGTGCCAGCAGTTTGGAGCAGGGACGTCAGCCCCAGCATTTT.

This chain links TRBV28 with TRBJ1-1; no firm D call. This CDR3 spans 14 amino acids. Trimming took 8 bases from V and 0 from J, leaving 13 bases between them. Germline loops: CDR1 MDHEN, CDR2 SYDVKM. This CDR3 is CASQVGSMNTEAFF. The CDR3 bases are TGTGCCAGCCAGGTAGGCAGCATGAACACTGAAGCTTTCTTT. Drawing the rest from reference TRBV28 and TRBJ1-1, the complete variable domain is DVKVTQSSRYLVKRTGEKVFLECVQDMDHENMFWYRQDPGLGLRLIYFSYDVKMKEKGDIPEGYSVSREKKERFSLILESASTNQTSMYLCASQVGSMNTEAFFGQGTRLTVV.

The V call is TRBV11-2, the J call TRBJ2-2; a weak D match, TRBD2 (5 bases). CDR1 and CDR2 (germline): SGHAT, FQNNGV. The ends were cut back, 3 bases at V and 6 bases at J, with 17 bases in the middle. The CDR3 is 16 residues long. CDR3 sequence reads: CASSLMGYWEPGELFF. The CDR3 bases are TGTGCCAGCAGCTTGATGGGGTACTGGGAGCCCGGGGAGCTGTTTTTT.

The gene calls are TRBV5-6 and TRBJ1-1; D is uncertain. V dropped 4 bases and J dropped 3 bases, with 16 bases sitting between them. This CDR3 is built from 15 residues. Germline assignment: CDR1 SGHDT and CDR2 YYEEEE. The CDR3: CASSPDTGLDTEAFF. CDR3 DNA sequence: TGTGCCAGCAGCCCCGACACGGGGTTGGACACTGAAGCTTTCTTT.

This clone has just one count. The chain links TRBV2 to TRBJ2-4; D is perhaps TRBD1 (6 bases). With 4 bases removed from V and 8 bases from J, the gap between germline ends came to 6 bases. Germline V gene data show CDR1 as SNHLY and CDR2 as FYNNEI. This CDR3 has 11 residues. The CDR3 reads CASSGQDIQYF. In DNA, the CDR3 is TGTGCCAGCAGTGGACAGGACATTCAGTACTTC.

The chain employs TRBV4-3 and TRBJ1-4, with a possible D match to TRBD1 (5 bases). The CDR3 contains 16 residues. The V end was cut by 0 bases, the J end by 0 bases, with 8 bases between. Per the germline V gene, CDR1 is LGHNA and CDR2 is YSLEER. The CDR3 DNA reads TGCGCCAGCAGCCAAGACAGGGTTGCAACTAATGAAAAACTGTTTTTT. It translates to CASSQDRVATNEKLFF.

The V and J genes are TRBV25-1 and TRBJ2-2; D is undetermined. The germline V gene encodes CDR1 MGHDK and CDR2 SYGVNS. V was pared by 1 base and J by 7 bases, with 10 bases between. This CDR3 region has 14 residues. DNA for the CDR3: TGTGCCAGCAGTGAATCGTTGGAAATCGGGGAGCTGTTTTTT. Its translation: CASSESLEIGELFF.

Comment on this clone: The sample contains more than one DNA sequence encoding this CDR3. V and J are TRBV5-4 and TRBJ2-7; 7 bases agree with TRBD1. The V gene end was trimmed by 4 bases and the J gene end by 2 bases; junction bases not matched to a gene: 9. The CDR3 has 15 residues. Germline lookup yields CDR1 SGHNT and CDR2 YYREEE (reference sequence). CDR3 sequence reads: CASSLKTGSTYEQYF. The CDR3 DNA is TGTGCCAGCAGCCTAAAGACAGGGTCAACCTACGAGCAGTACTTC.

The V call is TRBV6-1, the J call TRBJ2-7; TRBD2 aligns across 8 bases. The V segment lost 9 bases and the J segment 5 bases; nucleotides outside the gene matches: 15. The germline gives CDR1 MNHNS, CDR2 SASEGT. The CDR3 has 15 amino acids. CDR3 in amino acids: CASSSGRTWYDEQYF. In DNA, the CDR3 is TGTGCCAGTTCTAGCGGGCGGACATGGTACGACGAGCAGTACTTC.

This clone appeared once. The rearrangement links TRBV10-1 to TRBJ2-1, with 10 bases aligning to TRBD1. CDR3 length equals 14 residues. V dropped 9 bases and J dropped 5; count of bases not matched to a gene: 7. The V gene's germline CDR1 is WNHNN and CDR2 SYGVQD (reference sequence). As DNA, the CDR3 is TGCGCCAGTACACCGGGACAGGGGCACAATGAGCAGTTCTTC. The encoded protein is CASTPGQGHNEQFF.

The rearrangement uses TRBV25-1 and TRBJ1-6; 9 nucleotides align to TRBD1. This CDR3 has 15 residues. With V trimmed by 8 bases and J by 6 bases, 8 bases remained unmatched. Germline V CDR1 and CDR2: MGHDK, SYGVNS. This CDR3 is CASGGGQGFNSPLHF. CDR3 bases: TGTGCCAGCGGAGGAGGACAGGGGTTTAATTCACCCCTCCACTTT.

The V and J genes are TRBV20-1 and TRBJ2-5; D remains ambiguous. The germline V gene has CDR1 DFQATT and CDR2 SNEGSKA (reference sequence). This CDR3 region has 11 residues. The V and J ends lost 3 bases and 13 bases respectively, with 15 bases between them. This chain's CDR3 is CSASGPFGTYF. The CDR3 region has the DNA TGCAGTGCTAGTGGGCCCTTCGGCACGTACTTC.

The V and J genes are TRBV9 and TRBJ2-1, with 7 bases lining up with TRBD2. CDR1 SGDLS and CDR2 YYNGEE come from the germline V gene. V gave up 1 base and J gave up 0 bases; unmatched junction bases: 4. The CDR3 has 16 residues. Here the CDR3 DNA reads TGTGCCAGCAGCGTATTGCTAGCGGACTCCTACAATGAGCAGTTCTTC. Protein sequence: CASSVLLADSYNEQFF.

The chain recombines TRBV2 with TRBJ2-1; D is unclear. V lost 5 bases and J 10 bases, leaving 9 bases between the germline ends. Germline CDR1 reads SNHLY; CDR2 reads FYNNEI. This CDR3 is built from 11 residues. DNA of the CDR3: TGTGCCAGCAGTTTATTCGGCGAGCAGTTCTTC. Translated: CASSLFGEQFF.